The 26 T cell receptor beta chains in this list originate from one sample, sequenced in a study of CD8 T cells in ankylosing spondylitis. TCRdb itself ran the 5' RACE reads through MiXCR, one entry per CDR3 protein. This sample carries about 130,000 distinct CDR3 sequences, about 7% of them seen once, and the ten largest clones take around 11%. The sequencing input was blood, either unsorted or a sorted T cell fraction (not recorded which). These receptor sequences come from a female donor with ankylosing spondylitis or in good health (not recorded which).

This clonotype was detected ten times or more. The V and J genes are TRBV14 and TRBJ2-1; TRBD2 is a possible D gene (6 bases). Trimming took off 3 bases at V and 8 bases at J, with 11 bases between the two ends. CDR1 SGHDN and CDR2 FVKESK come from the germline V gene. The length of the CDR3 is 13 residues. This CDR3 is CASSQEGWDEQFF. DNA for the CDR3: TGTGCCAGCAGCCAGGAGGGATGGGATGAGCAGTTCTTC.

In this sample, this clonotype turned up many times. This chain uses TRBV2 with TRBJ1-2; D is ambiguous. Trimming removed 1 base from V and 8 bases from J, with 8 bases in between. CDR3 size: 12 residues. From germline, CDR1 is SNHLY and CDR2 FYNNEI. CDR3 coding DNA: TGTGCCAGCAGTGAAGGGCCATGGGGCTACACCTTC. It yields the protein CASSEGPWGYTF.

This clonotype has more than one count but fewer than ten. The V gene is TRBV18, the J gene TRBJ1-5, with D tentatively TRBD1 (5 bases). The CDR3 contains 16 residues. In germline, CDR1 is KGHSH, CDR2 LQKENI. Trimming cost V 1 base and J 2 bases, with 12 bases left between them. CDR3 sequence: CASSPQGGDGNQPQHF. In nucleotides, the CDR3 is TGTGCCAGCTCACCACAGGGCGGGGACGGCAATCAGCCCCAGCATTTT.

This clonotype was recorded at least ten times. The chain is built from TRBV5-4 and TRBJ1-1; the match to TRBD1 covers 8 bases. The trim removed 3 bases at V and 1 base at J, leaving 2 bases unmatched. Germline CDR1 and CDR2: SGHNT and YYREEE (reference sequence). This CDR3 is 14 amino acids long. CDR3 nucleotides: TGTGCCAGCAGCTACGGACAGGGGAACACTGAAGCTTTCTTT. This encodes CASSYGQGNTEAFF.

This clonotype was counted a few times. The chain has TRBV7-9 and TRBJ1-1, with a possible D match to TRBD1 (6 bases). Germline CDR1 SEHNR, CDR2 FQNEAQ (reference sequence). There are 15 residues in the CDR3. Trimming stripped 0 bases from V and 4 bases from J, with 12 bases between. In DNA form, the CDR3 reads TGTGCCAGCAGCTTAGCACAGGGAGGGGGCACTGAAGCTTTCTTT. Its translation is CASSLAQGGGTEAFF.

In its sample, this clonotype was seen many times. The chain couples TRBV14 to TRBJ2-3; D possibly corresponds to TRBD1 (5 bases). Trimming removed 0 bases from V and 5 bases from J, with 9 bases in between. This CDR3 has 14 amino acids. Germline loops: CDR1 SGHDN, CDR2 FVKESK. This CDR3 reads CASSQDQGGDTQYF. The CDR3 bases are TGTGCCAGCAGCCAAGATCAGGGTGGAGATACGCAGTATTTT.

This clonotype was observed many times. The chain recombines TRBV3-1 with TRBJ2-3; 11 bases map to TRBD2. V lost 6 bases, J lost 4 bases, and 18 bases stayed unmatched. The germline V gene encodes CDR1 LGHDT and CDR2 YNNKEL (reference sequence). The CDR3 is made up of 19 amino acids. The CDR3 region has the DNA TGTGCCAGCAGTTCCCTACCCCCCCTAGCGGGGGGATTCGCAGATACGCAGTATTTT. It specifies CASSSLPPLAGGFADTQYF.

This clonotype was seen ten or more times. The rearrangement joins TRBV7-3 to TRBJ2-3; 10 nucleotides agree with TRBD2. Per germline, CDR1 SGHTA and CDR2 FQGTGA. This CDR3 has 16 residues. V lost 5 bases and J lost 1; bases outside the gene matches: 6. This chain's CDR3 is CASSASLAGGTDTQYF. In DNA form, the CDR3 reads TGTGCCAGCAGCGCATCTCTAGCGGGGGGCACAGATACGCAGTATTTT.

Ten or more counts support this clonotype. V and J are TRBV5-1 and TRBJ2-1; D is perhaps TRBD1 (6 bases). V gave up 1 base and J gave up 4 bases, with 18 bases separating them. Germline V CDR1 and CDR2: SGHRS, YFSETQ. The CDR3 runs 17 residues. The CDR3 sequence is CASSLYPGQPSYNEQFF. CDR3 DNA: TGCGCCAGCAGCTTGTACCCAGGACAGCCGTCGTACAATGAGCAGTTCTTC.

This clonotype has at least ten counts. This chain uses TRBV29-1 with TRBJ2-1; 8 bases match TRBD2. Germline V lookup: CDR1 SQVTM, CDR2 ANQGSEA. The CDR3 spans 14 residues. With V trimmed by 8 bases and J by 8 bases, 14 bases remained unmatched. CDR3 protein: CSTSGGGLSDEQFF. As DNA, the CDR3 is TGCAGCACCTCGGGCGGGGGGCTGTCGGATGAGCAGTTCTTC.

This clonotype appeared many times. The chain employs TRBV12-3 or TRBV12-4 and TRBJ1-1; the match to TRBD1 covers 9 bases. Losses at the gene ends were 2 bases for V and 6 bases for J; bases not matched to a gene: 4. The length of the CDR3 is 14 residues. The CDR3 nucleotides are TGTGCCAGCAGTTTAACAGGGGGCAATGCTGAAGCTTTCTTT. Amino acid sequence: CASSLTGGNAEAFF.

This clonotype was detected many times. The V and J genes are TRBV4-1 and TRBJ2-7; possibly TRBD1 or TRBD2 for D (5 bases each). CDR1 MGHRA and CDR2 YSYEKL come from the germline V gene. The CDR3 loop spans 15 amino acids. With 2 bases removed from V and 0 bases from J, the gap between germline ends came to 11 bases. CDR3 bases: TGCGCCAGCAGCCAAAGAGCAGGGACCTCCTACGAGCAGTACTTC. The encoded protein is CASSQRAGTSYEQYF.

This clonotype was picked up many times. The genes are TRBV4-3 and TRBJ2-7, with D hard to call. Germline V CDR1 and CDR2: LGHNA, YSLEER. The CDR3 spans 16 residues. Trimming took 3 bases from V and 4 from J, leaving 19 bases between them. The CDR3 DNA is TGCGCCAGCAGCCAGGGATTTTATTCACCTAATTACGAGCAGTACTTC. It translates to CASSQGFYSPNYEQYF.

This clonotype was seen at least ten times. The J gene is TRBJ2-1, the V gene TRBV5-4; 9 bases agree with TRBD1. V lost 4 bases and J lost 1; bases outside the gene matches: 3. This CDR3 has 15 residues. Germline V gene data show CDR1 as SGHNT and CDR2 as YYREEE (reference sequence). The CDR3 here is CASSRDRESYNEQFF. DNA of the CDR3: TGTGCCAGCAGCCGGGACAGGGAGTCCTACAATGAGCAGTTCTTC.

There are many counts of this clonotype. The chain carries TRBV3-1 and TRBJ1-1; D may be TRBD1 (5 bases). CDR1 and CDR2 from the germline V gene are LGHDT and YNNKEL (reference sequence). Deletions cut 2 bases from V and 4 bases from J, with 8 bases between. This CDR3 contains 13 residues. CDR3 nucleotide sequence: TGTGCCAGCAGCCAATTAGACAGCACTGAAGCTTTCTTT. It translates to CASSQLDSTEAFF.

This clonotype was detected only a few times. V usage is TRBV12-3 or TRBV12-4 and J usage is TRBJ1-6; TRBD1 agrees at 8 bases. The CDR3 runs 14 residues. The ends lost 6 bases at V and 7 bases at J; junction bases unmatched: 5. CDR3 in amino acids: CASRPDRGNSPLHF. The CDR3 DNA reads TGTGCCAGCAGACCCGACAGGGGAAATTCACCCCTCCACTTT.

This clonotype was observed many times. The V and J genes are TRBV7-2 and TRBJ2-4; the D is unclear. Between the trimmed V and J ends, which lost 4 bases and 0 bases, there was a span of 16 bases. Germline V CDR1 and CDR2: SGHTA, FQGNSA. This CDR3 contains 17 residues. CDR3 region: CASSSQVWTLAKNIQYF. The CDR3 DNA reads as TGTGCCAGCAGCTCCCAGGTTTGGACCTTAGCCAAAAACATTCAGTACTTC.

J is TRBJ2-7 and V is TRBV29-1; D not resolved. Trimming removed 4 bases from V and 0 bases from J, with 7 bases in between. The length of the CDR3 is 12 residues. Germline loops: CDR1 SQVTM, CDR2 ANQGSEA. The CDR3 coding sequence is TGCAGCGTTGGGCAGACCTCCTACGAGCAGTACTTC. This translates into CSVGQTSYEQYF.

In this sample, this clonotype turned up many times. V gene TRBV3-1 combines with J gene TRBJ1-1, with TRBD1 identical over 7 bases. V was pared by 5 bases and J by 5 bases, with 8 bases of the junction left unmatched. The CDR3 totals 14 residues. Germline V gives CDR1 LGHDT, CDR2 YNNKEL (reference sequence). CDR3 sequence: CASSSRDSQTEAFF. CDR3 DNA sequence: TGTGCCAGCAGCTCTCGGGACAGTCAGACTGAAGCTTTCTTT. The full variable domain, completed using reference TRBV3-1 and TRBJ1-1, is DTAVSQTPKYLVTQMGNDKSIKCEQNLGHDTMYWYKQDSKKFLKIMFSYNNKELIINETVPNRFSPKSPDKAHLNLHINSLELGDSAVYFCASSSRDSQTEAFFGQGTRLTVV.

This clonotype was seen many times. The chain has TRBV5-1 and TRBJ2-1; 7 bases fit TRBD2. The CDR3 covers 14 residues. V shed 4 bases and J 8 bases; nucleotides not matched to a gene: 9. Germline-derived CDR1 and CDR2 are SGHRS and YFSETQ. Here the CDR3 reads CASSVGGSSDEQFF. CDR3 coding DNA: TGCGCCAGCAGCGTGGGCGGGAGCAGCGATGAGCAGTTCTTC.

This clonotype was detected many times. For the CDR3, the DNA is TGCAGCGTTGTTCTAGCGGGGGGGCCGGGGAATGAGCAGTTCTTC. Its translation is CSVVLAGGPGNEQFF. The V call is TRBV29-1, the J call TRBJ2-1; TRBD2 agrees at 12 bases. J gave up 7 bases and V 4 bases, and 8 bases lay outside the gene matches. This CDR3 is 15 amino acids long. The V gene's germline CDR1 is SQVTM and CDR2 ANQGSEA.

This clonotype was counted once. This chain uses TRBV5-4 with TRBJ2-1; 15 nucleotides agree with TRBD2. The CDR3 is 16 residues long. Germline-derived CDR1 and CDR2 are SGHNT and YYREEE (reference sequence). Losses at the gene ends were 2 bases for V and 9 bases for J; bases not matched to a gene: 6. CDR3 in amino acids: CASSLGLAGGPVEQFF. The CDR3 nucleotides are TGTGCCAGCAGCTTAGGACTAGCGGGGGGGCCGGTTGAGCAGTTCTTC.

This clonotype was seen many times. The genes are TRBV6-2 or TRBV6-3 and TRBJ1-1; D is undetermined. Germline-derived CDR1 and CDR2 are MNHEY and SVGEGT. V dropped 3 bases and J dropped 1 base, with 6 bases sitting between them. The CDR3 loop spans 13 amino acids. The CDR3 loop reads CASSYLRNTEAFF. The CDR3 DNA is TGTGCCAGCAGTTATTTGAGGAACACTGAAGCTTTCTTT.

This chain connects TRBV5-5 to TRBJ1-5, with D maybe TRBD1 (5 bases). The CDR3 has 15 amino acids. Germline V gene data show CDR1 as SGHKS and CDR2 as YYEKEE (reference sequence). Trimming removed 1 base at V and 4 bases at J, with 12 bases between. DNA of the CDR3: TGTGCCAGCAGCTTGTCCGACAGCCTAAATCAGCCCCAGCATTTT. As protein: CASSLSDSLNQPQHF.

This clonotype was found many times. The chain links TRBV5-6 to TRBJ2-7; 12 bases agree with TRBD2. Germline V gene lookup returns CDR1 SGHDT and CDR2 YYEEEE. Unmatched junction bases numbered 14, after V lost 3 bases and J lost 1 base. The CDR3 loop spans 19 amino acids. The CDR3 region is CASSSVASGGVFGSYEQYF. As DNA, the CDR3 is TGTGCCAGCAGCTCCGTCGCTAGCGGGGGGGTTTTCGGTTCCTACGAGCAGTACTTC.

This clonotype was seen ten or more times. The V and J genes are TRBV21-1 and TRBJ1-2. TRBV21-1 is a known pseudogene. This CDR3 region has 15 residues. The CDR3 DNA reads TGTGCCAGCAGCAAAAATGCCAGCCAAAAGGGAGGCTACACCTTC. This encodes CASSKNASQKGGYTF.